This is a list of T cell receptor beta chains from one sample in a study of blood T cell repertoires in COVID-19. Method: immunoSEQ multiplex PCR; TCRdb's copy keeps in-frame clones and lacks some. The repertoire holds 300,000 to 450,000 clones, 70% to 90% seen once, with 8% to 13% in the top ten. Sequences were obtained from peripheral blood. These TCRs come from a woman aged 25-40 years with COVID-19, enrolled during active disease. Both conserved end residues are part of each CDR3. The order of the fields is D gene, clone size, V gene, J gene, CDR3 protein, CDR3 DNA. The D gene is left open where the match is weak. A clone size is listed for some rows: how often the clone was seen (once, few, many), or a class if it is expanded.

TRBD2	-	TRBV7-8	TRBJ2-7	CASSLTTSGRAGQYF	TGTGCCAGCAGCTTAACGACTAGCGGGAGGGCCGGGCAGTACTTC
TRBD1	-	TRBV10-3	TRBJ2-5	CAISRDRQETQYF	TGTGCCATCAGTAGGGACAGACAAGAGACCCAGTACTTC
-	few	TRBV28	TRBJ2-1	CASSLLGEGFF	TGTGCCAGCAGTTTATTGGGAGAAGGGTTCTTC
-	-	TRBV10-2	TRBJ1-2	CASSDRVDYGYTF	TGCGCCAGCAGTGACCGCGTCGACTATGGCTACACCTTC
TRBD1	once	TRBV2	TRBJ2-3	CASSVDRVTDTQYF	TGTGCCAGCAGTGTTGACAGGGTAACAGATACGCAGTATTTT
TRBD1	-	TRBV11-2	TRBJ2-7	CASSNRGLTYEQYF	TGTGCCAGCAGTAACAGGGGGCTCACCTACGAGCAGTACTTC
TRBD1	once	TRBV19	TRBJ1-5	CASRNRGLDQPQHF	TGTGCCAGTAGGAACAGGGGGCTGGATCAGCCCCAGCATTTT
TRBD1	many	TRBV7-9	TRBJ2-7	CASSSSDRAVQYF	TGTGCCAGCAGCTCTTCGGACAGGGCCGTGCAGTACTTC
-	-	TRBV12-2	TRBJ1-2	CASRLVFGRNF	TGTGCAAGTCGCTTAGTGTTCGGGAGAAACTTC
TRBD2	-	TRBV11-2	TRBJ2-1	CASSPGLAGTSSYNEQFF	TGTGCCAGCAGCCCGGGACTAGCGGGGACCAGCTCCTACAATGAGCAGTTCTTC
-	-	TRBV18	TRBJ2-5	CASSPGAEETQYF	TGTGCCAGCTCACCAGGGGCGGAAGAGACCCAGTACTTC
-	-	TRBV4-1	TRBJ2-1	CASSLLRGNYNEQFF	TGCGCCAGCAGCCTACTCCGGGGGAATTACAATGAGCAGTTCTTC
TRBD1	-	TRBV15	TRBJ1-2	CATSRDRTGSGYTF	TGTGCCACCAGCAGAGACCGGACAGGGTCCGGCTACACCTTC
TRBD1	-	TRBV3-1/TRBV3-2	TRBJ1-4	CASSQGTGGRGSEKLFF	TGTGCCAGCAGCCAAGGGACAGGGGGGCGCGGTTCTGAAAAACTGTTTTTT
-	-	TRBV20-1	TRBJ2-7	CSASRRGGFYEQYF	TGCAGTGCCAGTCGGCGCGGCGGCTTCTACGAGCAGTACTTC
TRBD2	-	TRBV9	TRBJ2-2	CASSSALATTGELFF	TGTGCCAGCAGCTCCGCACTAGCGACCACCGGGGAGCTGTTTTTT
TRBD1	-	TRBV19	TRBJ2-7	CASSIGGTGEREQYF	TGTGCCAGTAGTATCGGAGGGACAGGGGAGAGGGAGCAGTACTTC
-	-	TRBV30	TRBJ2-3	CAGGGSSTDTQYF	TGTGCTGGCGGCGGTTCTAGCACAGATACGCAGTATTTT